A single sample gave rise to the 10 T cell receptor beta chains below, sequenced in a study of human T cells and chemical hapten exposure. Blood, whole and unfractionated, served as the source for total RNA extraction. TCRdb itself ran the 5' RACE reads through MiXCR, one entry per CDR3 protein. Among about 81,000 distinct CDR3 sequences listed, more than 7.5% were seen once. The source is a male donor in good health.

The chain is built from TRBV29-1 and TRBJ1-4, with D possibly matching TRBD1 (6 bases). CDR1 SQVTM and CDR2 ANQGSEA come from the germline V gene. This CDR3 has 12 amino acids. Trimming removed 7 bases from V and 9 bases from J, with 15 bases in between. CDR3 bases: TGCAGCGCTGGGGGCCCCGGGAAAAAACTGTTTTTT. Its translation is CSAGGPGKKLFF.

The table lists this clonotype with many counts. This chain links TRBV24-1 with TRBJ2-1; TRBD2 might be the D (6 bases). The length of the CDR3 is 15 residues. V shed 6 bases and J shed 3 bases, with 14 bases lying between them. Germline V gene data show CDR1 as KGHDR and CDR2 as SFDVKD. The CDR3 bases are TGTGCCACCAGTACCAGCGGGCCTCACTACAATGAGCAGTTCTTC. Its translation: CATSTSGPHYNEQFF.

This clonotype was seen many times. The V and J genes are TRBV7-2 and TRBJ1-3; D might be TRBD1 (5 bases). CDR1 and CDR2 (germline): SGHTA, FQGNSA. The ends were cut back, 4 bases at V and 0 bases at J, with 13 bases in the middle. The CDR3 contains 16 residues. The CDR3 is CASSYSRVSSGNTIYF. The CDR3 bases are TGTGCCAGCAGCTATTCCAGGGTTAGCTCTGGAAACACCATATATTTT.

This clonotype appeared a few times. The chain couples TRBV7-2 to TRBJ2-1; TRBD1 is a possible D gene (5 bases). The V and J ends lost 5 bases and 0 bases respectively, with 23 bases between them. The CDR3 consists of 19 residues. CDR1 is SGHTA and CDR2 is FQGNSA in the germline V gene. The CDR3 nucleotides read TGTGCCAGCAGCCCAGACAGCCGCCGCTTTCAATTCTCCTACAATGAGCAGTTCTTC. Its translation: CASSPDSRRFQFSYNEQFF.

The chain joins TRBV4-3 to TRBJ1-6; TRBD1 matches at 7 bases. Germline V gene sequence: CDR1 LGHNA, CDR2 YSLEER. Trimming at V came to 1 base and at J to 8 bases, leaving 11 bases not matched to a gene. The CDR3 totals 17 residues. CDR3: CASSQVPGGIIDSPLHF. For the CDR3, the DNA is TGCGCCAGCAGCCAAGTTCCAGGGGGGATTATCGATTCACCCCTCCACTTT.

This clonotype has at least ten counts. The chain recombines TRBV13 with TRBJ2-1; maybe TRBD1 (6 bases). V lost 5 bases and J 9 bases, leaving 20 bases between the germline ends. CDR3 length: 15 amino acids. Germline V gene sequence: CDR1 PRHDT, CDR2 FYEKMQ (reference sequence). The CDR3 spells CASSLVVPGASEQFF. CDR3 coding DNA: TGTGCCAGCAGCCTAGTGGTGCCAGGGGCCAGTGAGCAGTTCTTC.

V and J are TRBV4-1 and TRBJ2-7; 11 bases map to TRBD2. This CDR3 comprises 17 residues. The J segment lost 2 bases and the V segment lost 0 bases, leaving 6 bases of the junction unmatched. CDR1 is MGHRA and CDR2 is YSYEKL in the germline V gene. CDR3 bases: TGCGCCAGCAGCCAAGAACTAGCGGGAGTGGGGGCCTACGAGCAGTACTTC. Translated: CASSQELAGVGAYEQYF.

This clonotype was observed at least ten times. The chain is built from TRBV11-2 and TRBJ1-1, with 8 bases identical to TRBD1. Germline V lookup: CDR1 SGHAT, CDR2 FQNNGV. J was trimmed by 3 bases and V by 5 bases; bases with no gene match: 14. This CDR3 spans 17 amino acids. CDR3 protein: CASSPRTGQGFDTEAFF. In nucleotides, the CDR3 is TGTGCCAGCAGCCCCCGCACCGGACAGGGCTTTGACACTGAAGCTTTCTTT.

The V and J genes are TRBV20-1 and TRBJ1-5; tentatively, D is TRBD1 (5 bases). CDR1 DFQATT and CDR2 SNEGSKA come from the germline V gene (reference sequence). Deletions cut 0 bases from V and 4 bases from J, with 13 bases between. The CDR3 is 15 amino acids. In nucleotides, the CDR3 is TGCAGTGCTAGAGATAAGGGAAAGGGGAATCAGCCCCAGCATTTT. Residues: CSARDKGKGNQPQHF.

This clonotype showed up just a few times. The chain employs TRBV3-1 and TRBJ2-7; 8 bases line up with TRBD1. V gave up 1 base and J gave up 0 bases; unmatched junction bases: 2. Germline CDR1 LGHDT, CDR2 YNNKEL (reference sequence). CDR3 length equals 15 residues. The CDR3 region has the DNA TGTGCCAGCAGCCAAGGACAGGGGCGCTCCTACGAGCAGTACTTC. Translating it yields CASSQGQGRSYEQYF.